Sequencing of this T cell receptor (beta chain) was carried out in a study of T cells in Graves' hyperthyroidism and ophthalmopathy. Germline CDR1 is SGHVS and CDR2 is FQNEAQ. The CDR3 is 15 residues long. The junction had 3 bases not matched to a gene; V was cut back by 4 bases and J by 1 base. Researchers took RNA transcripts and amplified the TCR beta CDR3 regions from them. The HTBI primer set drove a first-round RT-PCR of the TCR CDR3. TCRdb reprocessed the multiplex PCR reads with MiXCR, giving one entry per CDR3 protein. The table shows some 500,000 distinct CDR3 sequences, with over 13% occurring only once.

The receptor comes from a woman between 18 and 29 years old with Graves' hyperthyroidism. The specimen sequenced was blood. The genes are TRBV7-8 and TRBJ1-4, with 7 bases that match TRBD1. DNA of the CDR3: TGTGCCAGCAGCTCTTACAGGGGAACTAATGAAAAACTGTTTTTT. Its protein product is CASSSYRGTNEKLFF. The full variable domain, rest sourced from reference TRBV7-8 and TRBJ1-4, is GAGVSQSPRYKVAKRGQDVALRCDPISGHVSLFWYQQALGQGPEFLTYFQNEAQLDKSGLPSDRFFAERPEGSVSTLKIQRTQQEDSAVYLCASSSYRGTNEKLFFGSGTQLSVL.